This T cell receptor beta chain was captured in a study of blood T cell repertoires in COVID-19. Study information: PBMCs, B-cell-depleted T cells, or T cells were the source of the cDNA or gDNA that made up the material.

V was shortened by 7 bases and J by 3 bases, with 12 bases between the two germline ends. This CDR3 comprises 14 residues. Germline V lookup: CDR1 SEHNR, CDR2 FQNEAQ (reference sequence). Generated by immunoSEQ multiplex PCR, the TCRdb table keeps only in-frame clones and is missing some. The table shows about 70,000 clones, with 86% occurring only once. The chain uses TRBV7-9 and TRBJ1-4, with unresolved D. The sequenced sample was peripheral blood. The clonotype originates from a man between 65 and 85 years old with active COVID-19. CDR3 in amino acids: CASTQGSSNEKLFF. In nucleotides, the CDR3 is TGTGCCAGCACCCAAGGGAGTTCTAATGAAAAACTGTTTTTT.